Shown below are 13 T cell receptor beta chains from a single sample sequenced in a study of T cells after posttransplantation cyclophosphamide (dated by TCRdb to about 2016). Libraries were constructed by the immunoSEQ multiplex PCR assay. In TCRdb, the immuneACCESS table is reduced to in-frame sequences with V and J assigned. These tables do not hold every clone; where another copy was compared, an unresolved V gene accounts for under half, and the others remain unexplained. The table records 42,000 or so clones for this sample, and not one of them appears only once. Jointly, the top ten make up about 4.2% of the sample. The source material was PBMCs. These receptors originate from a woman in her forties or fifties in good health and a related stem cell transplant donor.

This clone was counted ten times or more. The chain combines TRBV5-1 with TRBJ1-3; D is uncertain. The CDR3 loop spans 15 amino acids. The germline V gene encodes CDR1 SGHRS and CDR2 YFSETQ. Trimming removed 0 bases from V and 4 bases from J, with 11 bases in between. CDR3 residues: CASSLEAGAGNTIYF. For the CDR3, the DNA is TGCGCCAGCAGCTTGGAGGCGGGAGCCGGAAACACCATATATTTT.

This clone was seen repeatedly, ten times or more. The rearrangement joins TRBV5-5 to TRBJ2-7, with 11 nucleotides matching TRBD1. V dropped 4 bases and J dropped 3; count of bases not matched to a gene: 3. CDR1 SGHKS and CDR2 YYEKEE come from the germline V gene (reference sequence). The CDR3 runs 14 residues. CDR3 DNA sequence: TGTGCCAGCAGCGCCGGGACAGGGGGCTACGAGCAGTACTTC. Amino acids: CASSAGTGGYEQYF.

The sample holds many counts of this clone. This rearrangement joins TRBV2 to TRBJ1-2, with TRBD1 matching 8 bases. The junction had 16 bases not matched to a gene; V was cut back by 8 bases and J by 8 bases. Germline CDR1 reads SNHLY; CDR2 reads FYNNEI. This CDR3 region has 15 residues. The CDR3 is CASLPFRGRLGGYTF. In DNA, the CDR3 is TGTGCCAGCCTACCATTCAGGGGGCGGTTGGGAGGCTACACCTTC.

This clone was detected many times. This chain joins TRBV7-2 and TRBJ2-7; 9 bases map to TRBD2. The CDR3 sequence is 15 residues long. The germline gives CDR1 SGHTA, CDR2 FQGNSA. V lost 4 bases to trimming and J lost 5 bases; unmatched junction nucleotides: 9. The CDR3 bases are TGTGCCAGCAGCTGGCGGGGGGGGCTGCAGAACGAGCAGTACTTC. It translates to CASSWRGGLQNEQYF.

This clone was observed many times. This chain uses TRBV2 with TRBJ2-3; 8 positions agree with TRBD2. This CDR3 is 13 amino acids long. In germline, CDR1 is SNHLY, CDR2 FYNNEI. The V gene end was trimmed by 11 bases and the J gene end by 4 bases; junction bases not matched to a gene: 8. The CDR3 loop reads CAGNGGGPDTQYF. CDR3 in DNA: TGTGCCGGAAACGGGGGGGGCCCAGATACGCAGTATTTT. Filled out from reference TRBV2 and TRBJ2-3, the complete variable domain reads EPEVTQTPSHQVTQMGQEVILRCVPISNHLYFYWYRQILGQKVEFLVSFYNNEISEKSEIFDDQFSVERPDGSNFTLKIRSTKLEDSAMYFCAGNGGGPDTQYFGPGTRLTVL.

This clone was detected many times. This sequence joins TRBV15 and TRBJ1-1, with 10 bases lining up with TRBD1. V gave up 0 bases and J gave up 4 bases; unmatched junction bases: 2. Germline-derived CDR1 and CDR2 are LNHNV and YYDKDF (reference sequence). CDR3 size: 15 residues. The CDR3 DNA reads as TGTGCCACCAGCAGAGATCGGACAGGGGGCACTGAAGCTTTCTTT. This codes for CATSRDRTGGTEAFF.

The table lists this clone with many counts. The rearrangement joins TRBV4-2 to TRBJ2-5, with TRBD1 matching 10 bases. V lost 3 bases, J lost 2 bases, and 6 bases stayed unmatched. Per germline, CDR1 LGHNA and CDR2 YNFKEQ. The CDR3 totals 16 residues. The CDR3 region has the DNA TGTGCCAGCAGCCATGGATGGACAGGGGGGCAAGAGACCCAGTACTTC. Residues: CASSHGWTGGQETQYF.

This clone came up many times. CDR3 bases: TGTGCCAGCTCCGGGGGGGGAAGCAATTCACCCCTCCACTTT. Encoded protein: CASSGGGSNSPLHF. The chain employs TRBV18 and TRBJ1-6; a possible D gene is TRBD1 (5 bases). Trimming cost V 6 bases and J 7 bases, with 13 bases left between them. This CDR3 is 14 amino acids long. Looked up from germline, CDR1 is KGHSH and CDR2 is LQKENI.

This clone was observed many times. The rearrangement uses TRBV10-1 and TRBJ1-1; no clear D. V shed 0 bases and J shed 1 base, with 6 bases lying between them. This CDR3 contains 14 residues. The germline V gene encodes CDR1 WNHNN and CDR2 SYGVQD (reference sequence). The CDR3 region has the DNA TGCGCCAGCAGTGAGTCGAGCCGGAACACTGAAGCTTTCTTT. It encodes CASSESSRNTEAFF.

This clone occurred many times. CDR3 region: CARSPIQGRAGVAKTQYF. For the CDR3, the DNA is TGTGCCAGAAGCCCAATTCAAGGCCGGGCGGGGGTTGCAAAGACCCAGTACTTC. The V gene is TRBV5-3, the J gene TRBJ2-5, with 7 bases aligning to TRBD2. TRBV5-3 counts as an open reading frame of uncertain function. J gave up 6 bases and V 4 bases, and 21 bases lay outside the gene matches. The CDR3 sequence is 18 residues long.

The sample holds many counts of this clone. V and J are TRBV11-3 and TRBJ2-3; no clear D. The CDR3 has 15 amino acids. V was pared by 4 bases and J by 0 bases, with 11 bases between. The germline V gene has CDR1 SGHNT and CDR2 YENEEA. CDR3 sequence reads: CASSSQKFSTDTQYF. The CDR3 DNA reads TGTGCCAGCAGCTCCCAGAAGTTTAGCACAGATACGCAGTATTTT.

Notes on this clone: An end of the junction differs from the germline gene, which may be a read error. This sample also contains other DNA sequences that code for the same CDR3. This chain joins TRBV7-2 and TRBJ1-2; TRBD1 agrees at 11 bases. CDR1 and CDR2 from the germline V gene are SGHTA and FQGNSA. There are 14 residues in the CDR3. The CDR3 coding sequence is TGCGCCAGCAGCTTAGGACAGGGGGCTTTTGGCTACACCTTC. Amino acids: CASSLGQGAFGYTF.

This clone came up many times. The gene calls are TRBV28 and TRBJ1-2; 7 bases are shared with TRBD1. The junction had 17 bases not matched to a gene; V was cut back by 5 bases and J by 8 bases. The CDR3 contains 16 residues. Germline lookup yields CDR1 MDHEN and CDR2 SYDVKM. CDR3 in DNA: TGTGCCAGCAGTATACAGGGGCCCTTCGCCATTAGGGGCTACACCTTC. Protein: CASSIQGPFAIRGYTF.